The entry below gives a single T cell receptor beta chain sequence along with its context. Its antigen is not known. These data belong to a study of a mutant IDH1 vaccine in newly diagnosed glioma. On the study more broadly: During weeks 1, 3, 5, 7, 11, 15, 19 and 23, patients received eight vaccinations. It was radiotherapy, temozolomide, or both that patients received previously, with most receiving both.

Trimming cost V 6 bases and J 7 bases; bases outside gene matches: 12. This CDR3 is 15 amino acids long. Per germline, CDR1 MNHNS and CDR2 SASEGT. Only in-frame clones appear in the TCRdb table, and some are missing; sequencing was by immunoSEQ multiplex PCR. The sample yields approximately 35,000 clones, roughly 90% seen once. Time point in this sample: week 23, last vaccination. Every single dose of the vaccine, 300 ug of mutant IDH1 20-mer peptide, came with topical imiquimod. The donors' diagnosis was new WHO grade 3 or 4 astrocytoma that was IDH1-mutant and ATRX-lost. Sequenced material: PBMCs, taken from a glioma patient whose treatment included an IDH1 peptide vaccine. This sequence joins TRBV6-1 and TRBJ1-5; 7 nucleotides line up with TRBD1. The TCR sequence derives from a man in his forties with glioma. DNA of the CDR3: TGTGCCAGCAGGTTGACGGGGCAGGGGGGCCAGCCCCAGCATTTT. This codes for CASRLTGQGGQPQHF.